These 30 T cell receptor beta chains share one sample of origin, sequenced in a study of blood T cell repertoires in COVID-19. Libraries were prepared by immunoSEQ multiplex PCR; TCRdb keeps only in-frame clonotypes and omits some of them. In the table there are about 160,000 clones, about 86% of which are singletons. What was sequenced was peripheral blood. The receptors come from a woman aged 70-85 years with COVID-19, enrolled during active disease.

The chain employs TRBV6-1 and TRBJ1-5; D is ambiguous. Germline-derived CDR1 and CDR2 are MNHNS and SASEGT. The CDR3 is 14 residues long. V was clipped by 2 bases and J by 5 bases, with 10 bases between them. The CDR3 loop is CASSERERDQPQHF. CDR3 bases: TGTGCCAGCAGTGAAAGGGAGAGGGATCAGCCCCAGCATTTT.

V gene TRBV29-1 combines with J gene TRBJ1-4; TRBD1 is a possible D gene (5 bases). The V gene's germline CDR1 is SQVTM and CDR2 ANQGSEA. The CDR3 has 12 residues. V was shortened by 4 bases and J by 12 bases, with 15 bases between the two germline ends. The CDR3 DNA reads TGCAGCGTTGGGAGTGGGGCCGGCCAACTGTTTTTT. Residues: CSVGSGAGQLFF. Complete variable domain (other parts from reference TRBV29-1 and TRBJ1-4): SAVISQKPSRDICQRGTSLTIQCQVDSQVTMMFWYRQQPGQSLTLIATANQGSEATYESGFVIDKFPISRPNLTFSTLTVSNMSPEDSSIYLCSVGSGAGQLFFGSGTQLSVL.

Of note for this clone: Within the sample, other DNA sequences also encode this same CDR3. In DNA, the CDR3 is TGTGCCAGCAGCTTAGACAGAAATCAGCCCCAGCATTTT. Protein: CASSLDRNQPQHF. V usage is TRBV11-2 and J usage is TRBJ1-5; no reliable D call. Trimming left V 0 bases short and J 4 bases short, with 4 bases between. This CDR3 is built from 13 residues. Germline CDR1 reads SGHAT; CDR2 reads FQNNGV.

V usage is TRBV5-8 and J usage is TRBJ2-5; D is perhaps TRBD1 (5 bases). Trimming took off 5 bases at V and 0 bases at J, with 17 bases between the two ends. CDR1 is SGHTS, CDR2 YDEGEE, per germline. This CDR3 is 16 amino acids long. The CDR3 protein is CASSSPPTEYQETQYF. In nucleotides, the CDR3 is TGTGCCAGCAGTTCCCCCCCGACAGAGTACCAAGAGACCCAGTACTTC.

The chain is built from TRBV6-5 and TRBJ1-4; D might be TRBD1 (6 bases). The CDR3 has 15 residues. V gave up 6 bases and J gave up 5 bases, with 16 bases separating them. Per germline, CDR1 MNHEY and CDR2 SVGAGI. The DNA for the CDR3 is TGTGCCAGCAGGGGGTTAGGGGGGGAGAATGAAAAACTGTTTTTT. This translates into CASRGLGGENEKLFF.

This chain connects TRBV18 to TRBJ2-6; 7 bases line up with TRBD1. Germline loops: CDR1 KGHSH, CDR2 LQKENI. CDR3 length equals 16 residues. Losses at the gene ends were 3 bases for V and 3 bases for J; bases not matched to a gene: 5. The CDR3: CASSPFRDSGANVLTF. As DNA, the CDR3 is TGTGCCAGCTCACCTTTCCGGGACAGTGGGGCCAACGTCCTGACTTTC. Filled out from reference TRBV18 and TRBJ2-6, the complete variable domain reads NAGVMQNPRHLVRRRGQEARLRCSPMKGHSHVYWYRQLPEEGLKFMVYLQKENIIDESGMPKERFSAEFPKEGPSILRIQQVVRGDSAAYFCASSPFRDSGANVLTFGAGSRLTVL.

V usage is TRBV5-1 and J usage is TRBJ2-5; D ambiguous. This CDR3 spans 16 amino acids. The V gene's germline CDR1 is SGHRS and CDR2 YFSETQ. V lost 1 base, J lost 4 bases, and 17 bases lay in between. The CDR3 protein is CASSLSLRSGRETQYF. In DNA, the CDR3 is TGCGCCAGCAGCTTGAGTTTACGATCAGGTAGAGAGACCCAGTACTTC.

This chain links TRBV19 with TRBJ1-6, with 7 bases matching TRBD1. The germline CDR1 and CDR2 sequences are LNHDA and SQIVND (reference sequence). This CDR3 is built from 13 residues. Germline trimming cut 4 bases from V and 9 bases from J; bases unmatched to any gene: 3. DNA for the CDR3: TGTGCCAGTAGTAAGGGGGCCAGTTCACCCCTCCACTTT. Protein: CASSKGASSPLHF.

This clone appeared a few times. V gene TRBV2 combines with J gene TRBJ2-3; TRBD1 is a possible D gene (6 bases). CDR1 is SNHLY and CDR2 is FYNNEI in the germline V gene. V was clipped by 5 bases and J by 2 bases, with 11 bases between them. CDR3 length: 14 residues. The CDR3 DNA follows: TGTGCCAGCAGTAGTTGGGACAACACAGATACGCAGTATTTT. Translated, it gives CASSSWDNTDTQYF.

The chain links TRBV7-2 to TRBJ1-1; 8 nucleotides line up with TRBD1. With V trimmed by 3 bases and J by 0 bases, 9 bases remained unmatched. CDR1 is SGHTA and CDR2 is FQGNSA in the germline V gene. This CDR3 has 17 residues. CDR3 sequence: CASSLDRAILMNTEAFF. For the CDR3, the DNA is TGTGCCAGCAGCTTGGACAGGGCTATCTTAATGAACACTGAAGCTTTCTTT.

V and J are TRBV28 and TRBJ2-2; TRBD2 might be the D (6 bases). The CDR3 extends over 15 amino acids. V was clipped by 3 bases and J by 7 bases, with 15 bases between them. Germline V gene data show CDR1 as MDHEN and CDR2 as SYDVKM. This CDR3 is CASSLAGTWHGELFF. CDR3 sequence (DNA): TGTGCCAGCAGTTTGGCGGGAACCTGGCACGGGGAGCTGTTTTTT.

V usage is TRBV9 and J usage is TRBJ2-7, with D possibly being TRBD2 (7 bases). CDR3 length: 15 residues. The germline CDR1 and CDR2 sequences are SGDLS and YYNGEE. The germline V and J ends were trimmed by 0 bases and 2 bases, with 12 bases remaining between them. CDR3 DNA: TGTGCCAGCAGCGTAGTCGGGGGGCCCACCTACGAGCAGTACTTC. Protein: CASSVVGGPTYEQYF.

The chain combines TRBV29-1 with TRBJ2-7; TRBD2 is a possible D gene (6 bases). CDR1 and CDR2 (germline): SQVTM, ANQGSEA. The CDR3 extends over 12 amino acids. The V and J ends lost 3 bases and 2 bases respectively, with 8 bases between them. DNA for the CDR3: TGCAGCGTTGATGGGGAGGCCTACGAGCAGTACTTC. The encoded protein is CSVDGEAYEQYF.

The rearrangement joins TRBV10-3 to TRBJ2-7; 15 nucleotides line up with TRBD2. V lost 6 bases and J lost 5; bases outside the gene matches: 14. This CDR3 has 18 amino acids. The germline gives CDR1 ENHRY, CDR2 SYGVKD. CDR3 protein: CAIRRTGTSGGSYNEQYF. The CDR3 nucleotides read TGTGCCATCAGGAGAACCGGGACTAGCGGGGGGTCTTACAACGAGCAGTACTTC.

The CDR3 DNA reads as TGCGCCAGCAGACCGGAGACAGGGTTTGTAGCCGGGGAGCTGTTTTTT. It translates to CASRPETGFVAGELFF. The chain combines TRBV5-1 with TRBJ2-2, with 7 positions matching TRBD1. The CDR3 runs to 16 residues. Trimming cost V 5 bases and J 6 bases; bases outside gene matches: 13. Germline V CDR1 and CDR2: SGHRS, YFSETQ.

The chain carries TRBV3-1 (or the pseudogene TRBV3-2) and TRBJ2-1; 7 nucleotides match TRBD2. Germline V gene data show CDR1 as LGHDT and CDR2 as YNNKEL (reference sequence). The V segment lost 6 bases and the J segment 0 bases; nucleotides outside the gene matches: 5. This CDR3 comprises 15 residues. CDR3 DNA sequence: TGTGCCAGCAGACCTAGCGGTGGCTCCTACAATGAGCAGTTCTTC. Amino acids: CASRPSGGSYNEQFF.

The rearrangement links TRBV15 to TRBJ2-7, with 7 bases that match TRBD1. The CDR3 consists of 14 residues. With V trimmed by 3 bases and J by 5 bases, 7 bases remained unmatched. CDR1 and CDR2 (germline): LNHNV, YYDKDF (reference sequence). CDR3 in amino acids: CATSSDRVVHEQYF. Here the CDR3 DNA reads TGTGCCACCAGCAGCGACAGGGTAGTCCACGAGCAGTACTTC.

The chain employs TRBV19 and TRBJ2-1; 9 nucleotides agree with TRBD2. Germline V gives CDR1 LNHDA, CDR2 SQIVND (reference sequence). V lost 6 bases, J lost 6 bases, and 9 bases stayed unmatched. This CDR3 spans 15 amino acids. In DNA form, the CDR3 reads TGTGCCAGTAGCCCCGCGGGCGGGGGGGCCAATGAGCAGTTCTTC. It translates to CASSPAGGGANEQFF. Variable domain in full (rest from reference TRBV19 and TRBJ2-1): DGGITQSPKYLFRKEGQNVTLSCEQNLNHDAMYWYRQDPGQGLRLIYYSQIVNDFQKGDIAEGYSVSREKKESFPLTVTSAQKNPTAFYLCASSPAGGGANEQFFGPGTRLTVL.

This sequence joins TRBV18 and TRBJ2-7; TRBD1 matches 8 bases. CDR1 and CDR2 from the germline V gene are KGHSH and LQKENI. Trimming took 6 bases from V and 7 from J; bases not matched to a gene: 5. This CDR3 region has 12 residues. For the CDR3, the DNA is TGTGCCAGCTCCCTCGACAGGGGAGAGCAGTACTTC. Protein sequence: CASSLDRGEQYF.

V gene TRBV11-2 combines with J gene TRBJ2-7; TRBD1 aligns across 7 bases. J gave up 3 bases and V 4 bases, and 9 bases lay outside the gene matches. Germline loops: CDR1 SGHAT, CDR2 FQNNGV. The CDR3 has 15 amino acids. CDR3 sequence (DNA): TGTGCCAGCAGCTCGTACAGGGGTTCCGGCTACGAGCAGTACTTC. Its translation is CASSSYRGSGYEQYF.

The genes are TRBV7-3 and TRBJ2-7; 9 positions agree with TRBD1. Germline V lookup: CDR1 SGHTA, CDR2 FQGTGA. Trimming cost V 7 bases and J 3 bases; bases outside gene matches: 7. The CDR3 totals 14 residues. CDR3 in amino acids: CASTPGTGHYEQYF. CDR3 coding DNA: TGTGCCAGCACCCCCGGGACAGGGCACTACGAGCAGTACTTC.

The V and J genes are TRBV7-2 and TRBJ2-3; D is unresolved. Germline lookup yields CDR1 SGHTA and CDR2 FQGNSA. V lost 5 bases and J 3 bases, leaving 12 bases between the germline ends. This CDR3 contains 14 residues. CDR3 loop: CASSAPRRTDTQYF. CDR3 in DNA: TGTGCCAGCAGCGCTCCGAGGCGGACAGATACGCAGTATTTT.

The chain joins TRBV29-1 to TRBJ2-7, with D perhaps matching TRBD2 (5 bases). The CDR3 covers 14 residues. Trimming took off 6 bases at V and 2 bases at J, with 17 bases between the two ends. Germline-derived CDR1 and CDR2 are SQVTM and ANQGSEA. The CDR3 loop is CSVAPDWMPYEQYF. The CDR3 coding sequence is TGCAGCGTGGCCCCGGACTGGATGCCCTACGAGCAGTACTTC.

V usage is TRBV28 and J usage is TRBJ1-1; D might be TRBD1 (6 bases). The CDR3 spans 13 residues. Germline V CDR1 and CDR2: MDHEN, SYDVKM. V lost 6 bases and J 6 bases, leaving 14 bases between the germline ends. CDR3 DNA sequence: TGTGCCAGCAGACGACTTACAGGGTCTGAAGCTTTCTTT. As protein: CASRRLTGSEAFF.

The chain recombines TRBV10-3 with TRBJ2-3, with TRBD1 matching over 7 bases. The CDR3 extends over 15 amino acids. V dropped 4 bases and J dropped 0; count of bases not matched to a gene: 4. The V gene's germline CDR1 is ENHRY and CDR2 SYGVKD. CDR3 in DNA: TGTGCCATCAGTGCTCGACAGGGAAGCACAGATACGCAGTATTTT. This sequence encodes CAISARQGSTDTQYF.

The rearrangement joins TRBV12-3 or TRBV12-4 to TRBJ1-2; D possibly corresponds to TRBD1 (5 bases). This CDR3 region has 13 residues. V was pared by 3 bases and J by 4 bases, with 9 bases between. The CDR3 DNA reads TGTGCCAGCAGTTTGGCAGGGCGCTATGGCTACACCTTC. This translates into CASSLAGRYGYTF.

The CDR3 here is CASSDVAGTPYEQYF. The DNA of the CDR3 is TGCGCCAGCAGCGACGTAGCGGGGACCCCCTACGAGCAGTACTTC. The chain carries TRBV5-1 and TRBJ2-7; 8 positions agree with TRBD2. CDR1 is SGHRS and CDR2 is YFSETQ in the germline V gene. V dropped 4 bases and J dropped 2; count of bases not matched to a gene: 8. CDR3 size: 15 residues.

The V call is TRBV20-1, the J call TRBJ1-1, with D unresolved. V lost 0 bases, J lost 10 bases, and 9 bases lay in between. This CDR3 has 11 amino acids. Germline V gene data show CDR1 as DFQATT and CDR2 as SNEGSKA (reference sequence). Here the CDR3 reads CSARDSGGAFF. The CDR3 bases are TGCAGTGCTAGAGATTCGGGAGGAGCTTTCTTT.

This chain joins TRBV6-6 and TRBJ1-1, with TRBD1 matching over 7 bases. The V gene's germline CDR1 is MNHNY and CDR2 SVGAGI (reference sequence). The CDR3 length is 16 residues. The trim removed 5 bases at V and 6 bases at J, leaving 15 bases unmatched. The CDR3 DNA sequence: TGTGCCAGCAGTCCCCGGACAGGCGCCCTGGGGGCTGAAGCTTTCTTT. This encodes CASSPRTGALGAEAFF.

The rearrangement uses TRBV27 and TRBJ1-6; D might be TRBD1 (5 bases). The germline CDR1 and CDR2 sequences are MNHEY and SMNVEV (reference sequence). The CDR3 length is 12 residues. The V end was cut by 9 bases, the J end by 5 bases, with 8 bases between. The CDR3 sequence: CARDRHNSPLHF. The CDR3 DNA reads TGTGCCAGAGACAGACATAATTCACCCCTCCACTTT.